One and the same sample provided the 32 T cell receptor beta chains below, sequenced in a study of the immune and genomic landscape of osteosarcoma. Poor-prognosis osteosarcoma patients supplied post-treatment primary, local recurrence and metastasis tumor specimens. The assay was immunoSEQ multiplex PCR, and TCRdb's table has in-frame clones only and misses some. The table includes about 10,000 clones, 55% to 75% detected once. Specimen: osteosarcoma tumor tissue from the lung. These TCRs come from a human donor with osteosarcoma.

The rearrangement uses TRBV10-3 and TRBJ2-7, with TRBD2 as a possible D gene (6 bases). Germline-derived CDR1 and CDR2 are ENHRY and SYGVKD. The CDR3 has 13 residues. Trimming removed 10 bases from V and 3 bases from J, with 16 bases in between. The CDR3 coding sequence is TGTGCCAGCACGATTGGACTAAACTACGAGCAGTACTTC. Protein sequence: CASTIGLNYEQYF.

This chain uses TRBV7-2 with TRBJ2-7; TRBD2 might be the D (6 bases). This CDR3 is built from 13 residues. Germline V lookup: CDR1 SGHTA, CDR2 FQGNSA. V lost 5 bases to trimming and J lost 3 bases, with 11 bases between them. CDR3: CASSPRLVYEQYF. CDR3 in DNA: TGTGCCAGCAGCCCCCGACTAGTCTACGAGCAGTACTTC.

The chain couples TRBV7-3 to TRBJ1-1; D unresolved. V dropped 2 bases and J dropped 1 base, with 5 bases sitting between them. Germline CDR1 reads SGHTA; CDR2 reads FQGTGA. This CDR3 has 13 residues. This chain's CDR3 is CASSLEGNTEAFF. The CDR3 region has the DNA TGTGCCAGCAGCTTAGAGGGGAACACTGAAGCTTTCTTT.

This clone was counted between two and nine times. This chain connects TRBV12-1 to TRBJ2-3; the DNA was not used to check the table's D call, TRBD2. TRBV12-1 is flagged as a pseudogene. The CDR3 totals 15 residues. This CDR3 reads CASSTTSGSTDTQYF. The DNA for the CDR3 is TGTGCCAGCAGCACGACTAGCGGGAGCACAGATACGCAGTATTTT.

The CDR3 sequence: CASSLGGAATQYF. CDR3 in DNA: TGTGCCAGCAGTCTCGGGGGGGCCGCGACCCAGTACTTC. This sequence joins TRBV27 and TRBJ2-5, with 8 positions matching TRBD2. Unmatched junction bases numbered 6, after V lost 5 bases and J lost 7 bases. CDR1 is MNHEY and CDR2 is SMNVEV in the germline V gene (reference sequence). The CDR3 runs 13 residues.

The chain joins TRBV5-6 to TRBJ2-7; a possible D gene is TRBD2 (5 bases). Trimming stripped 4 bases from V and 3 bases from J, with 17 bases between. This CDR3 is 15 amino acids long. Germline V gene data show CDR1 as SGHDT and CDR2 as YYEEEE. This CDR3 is CASSPGFSRHYEQYF. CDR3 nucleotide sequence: TGTGCCAGCAGCCCGGGGTTTTCGAGGCACTACGAGCAGTACTTC.

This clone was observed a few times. CDR3 in amino acids: CASSKGRQPQHF. The DNA for the CDR3 is TGTGCCAGTAGTAAGGGGAGACAGCCCCAGCATTTT. J is TRBJ1-5 and V is TRBV19, with D possibly matching TRBD1 (5 bases). CDR3 length equals 12 residues. The V and J ends lost 4 bases and 7 bases respectively, with 8 bases between them. Per the germline V gene, CDR1 is LNHDA and CDR2 is SQIVND (reference sequence).

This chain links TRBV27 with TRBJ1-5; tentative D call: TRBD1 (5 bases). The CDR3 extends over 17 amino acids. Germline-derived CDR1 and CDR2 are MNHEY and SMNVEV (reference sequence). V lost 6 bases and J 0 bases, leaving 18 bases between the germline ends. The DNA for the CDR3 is TGTGCCAGCAGCAAATTAGACAGTCGACATAGCAATCAGCCCCAGCATTTT. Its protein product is CASSKLDSRHSNQPQHF.

DNA of the CDR3: TGTGCCAGCAGCTACATGGAAGGAGATACGCAGTATTTT. It yields the protein CASSYMEGDTQYF. The chain recombines TRBV11-3 with TRBJ2-3, with D uncertain. Trimming left V 4 bases short and J 5 bases short, with 10 bases between. The length of the CDR3 is 13 residues. Germline V CDR1 and CDR2: SGHNT, YENEEA.

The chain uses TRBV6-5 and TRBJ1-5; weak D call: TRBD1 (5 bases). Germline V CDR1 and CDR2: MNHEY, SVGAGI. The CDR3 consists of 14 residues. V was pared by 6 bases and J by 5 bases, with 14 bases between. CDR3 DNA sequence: TGTGCCAGCAGCCAGGAGGGGAGCCATCAGCCCCAGCATTTT. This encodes CASSQEGSHQPQHF.

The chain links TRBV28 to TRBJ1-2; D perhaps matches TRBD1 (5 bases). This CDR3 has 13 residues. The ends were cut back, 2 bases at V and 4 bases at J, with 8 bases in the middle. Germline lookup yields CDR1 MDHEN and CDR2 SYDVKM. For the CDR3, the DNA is TGTGCCAGCAGTTTAGCGGGGCCCTATGGCTACACCTTC. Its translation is CASSLAGPYGYTF.

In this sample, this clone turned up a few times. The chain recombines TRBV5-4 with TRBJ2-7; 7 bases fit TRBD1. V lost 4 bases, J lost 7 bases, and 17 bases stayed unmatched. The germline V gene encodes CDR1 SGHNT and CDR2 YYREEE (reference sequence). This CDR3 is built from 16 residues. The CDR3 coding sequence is TGTGCCAGCAGCCGCTCTGGGTCACAGGGGTTAGGAGAGCAGTACTTC. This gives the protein CASSRSGSQGLGEQYF.

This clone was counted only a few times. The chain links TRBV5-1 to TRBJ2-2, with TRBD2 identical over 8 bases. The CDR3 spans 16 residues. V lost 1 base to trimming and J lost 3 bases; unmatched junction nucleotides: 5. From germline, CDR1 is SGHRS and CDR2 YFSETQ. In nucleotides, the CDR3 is TGCGCCAGCAGCTTGAGGTCAGCGGGAGACACCGGGGAGCTGTTTTTT. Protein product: CASSLRSAGDTGELFF.

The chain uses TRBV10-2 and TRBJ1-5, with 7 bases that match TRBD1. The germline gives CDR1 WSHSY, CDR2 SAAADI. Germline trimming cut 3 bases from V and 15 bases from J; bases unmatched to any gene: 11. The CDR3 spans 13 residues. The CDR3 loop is CASSDQRGRGGHF. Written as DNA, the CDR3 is TGCGCCAGCAGTGATCAAAGGGGGCGAGGAGGGCATTTT.

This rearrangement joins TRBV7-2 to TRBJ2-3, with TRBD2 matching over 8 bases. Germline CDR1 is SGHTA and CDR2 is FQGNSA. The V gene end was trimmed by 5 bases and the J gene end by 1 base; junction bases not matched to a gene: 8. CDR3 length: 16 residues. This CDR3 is CASSPQRGLGTDTQYF. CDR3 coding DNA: TGTGCCAGCAGCCCGCAAAGGGGACTAGGCACAGATACGCAGTATTTT. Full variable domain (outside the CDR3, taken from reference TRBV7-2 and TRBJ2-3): GAGVSQSPSNKVTEKGKDVELRCDPISGHTALYWYRQSLGQGLEFLIYFQGNSAPDKSGLPSDRFSAERTGGSVSTLTIQRTQQEDSAVYLCASSPQRGLGTDTQYFGPGTRLTVL.

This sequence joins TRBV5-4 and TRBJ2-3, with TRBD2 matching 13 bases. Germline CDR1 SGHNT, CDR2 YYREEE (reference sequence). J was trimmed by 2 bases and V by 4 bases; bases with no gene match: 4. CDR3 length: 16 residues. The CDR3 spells CASSPGTSGTTDTQYF. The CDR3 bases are TGTGCCAGCAGCCCCGGGACTAGCGGGACCACAGATACGCAGTATTTT.

The CDR3 region is CASTYSGGQETQYF. CDR3 nucleotide sequence: TGTGCCAGCACCTATAGCGGGGGCCAAGAGACCCAGTACTTC. The chain is built from TRBV2 and TRBJ2-5; 9 bases align to TRBD2. Germline CDR1 and CDR2: SNHLY and FYNNEI. This CDR3 spans 14 amino acids. The V segment lost 7 bases and the J segment 1 base; nucleotides outside the gene matches: 4.

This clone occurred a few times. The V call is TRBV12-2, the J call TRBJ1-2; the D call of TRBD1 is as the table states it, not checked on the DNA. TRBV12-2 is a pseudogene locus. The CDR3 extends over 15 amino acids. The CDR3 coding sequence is TGTGCAAGTCGCTTCCTCAGGGATTACGACTATGGCTACACCTTC. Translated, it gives CASRFLRDYDYGYTF.

The CDR3 DNA sequence: TGCGCCAGCTGGAAGGGGGCCGGGTTACACGGAGATACGCAGTATTTT. It is translated as CASWKGAGLHGDTQYF. The chain has TRBV5-1 and TRBJ2-3; TRBD1 matches 7 bases. The length of the CDR3 is 16 residues. Germline CDR1 reads SGHRS; CDR2 reads YFSETQ. The trim removed 7 bases at V and 5 bases at J, leaving 16 bases unmatched.

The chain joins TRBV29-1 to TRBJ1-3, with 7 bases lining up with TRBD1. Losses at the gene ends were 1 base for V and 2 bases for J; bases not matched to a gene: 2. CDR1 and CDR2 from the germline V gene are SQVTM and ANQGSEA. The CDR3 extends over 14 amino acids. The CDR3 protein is CSVEVGQTGNTIYF. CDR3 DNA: TGCAGCGTTGAAGTGGGACAGACTGGAAACACCATATATTTT. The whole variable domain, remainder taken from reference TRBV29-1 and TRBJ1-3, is SAVISQKPSRDICQRGTSLTIQCQVDSQVTMMFWYRQQPGQSLTLIATANQGSEATYESGFVIDKFPISRPNLTFSTLTVSNMSPEDSSIYLCSVEVGQTGNTIYFGEGSWLTVV.

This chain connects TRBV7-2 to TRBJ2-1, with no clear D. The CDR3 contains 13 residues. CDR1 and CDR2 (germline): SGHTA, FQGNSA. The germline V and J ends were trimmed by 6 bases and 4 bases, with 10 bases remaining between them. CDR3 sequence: CASRPVGYNEQFF. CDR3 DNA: TGTGCCAGCAGACCCGTGGGGTACAATGAGCAGTTCTTC. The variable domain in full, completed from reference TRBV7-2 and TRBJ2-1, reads GAGVSQSPSNKVTEKGKDVELRCDPISGHTALYWYRQSLGQGLEFLIYFQGNSAPDKSGLPSDRFSAERTGGSVSTLTIQRTQQEDSAVYLCASRPVGYNEQFFGPGTRLTVL.

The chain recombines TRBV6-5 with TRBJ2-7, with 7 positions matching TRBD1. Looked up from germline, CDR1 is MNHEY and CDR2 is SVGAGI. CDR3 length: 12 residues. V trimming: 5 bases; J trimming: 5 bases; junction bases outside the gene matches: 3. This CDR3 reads CASSPTGDEQYF. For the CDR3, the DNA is TGTGCCAGCAGTCCAACAGGGGACGAGCAGTACTTC.

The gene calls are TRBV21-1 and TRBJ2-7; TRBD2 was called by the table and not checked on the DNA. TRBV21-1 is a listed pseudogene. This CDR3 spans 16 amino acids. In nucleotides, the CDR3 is TGTGCCAGCAGCAAATCGGGGACTAGCGGGAACTACGAGCAGTACTTC. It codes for CASSKSGTSGNYEQYF.

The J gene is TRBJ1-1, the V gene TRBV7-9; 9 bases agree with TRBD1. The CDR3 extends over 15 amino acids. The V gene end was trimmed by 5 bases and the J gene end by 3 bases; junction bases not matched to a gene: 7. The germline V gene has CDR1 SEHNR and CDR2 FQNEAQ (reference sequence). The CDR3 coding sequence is TGTGCCAGCAGCCCAGAGACAGGGGGACACACTGAAGCTTTCTTT. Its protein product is CASSPETGGHTEAFF.

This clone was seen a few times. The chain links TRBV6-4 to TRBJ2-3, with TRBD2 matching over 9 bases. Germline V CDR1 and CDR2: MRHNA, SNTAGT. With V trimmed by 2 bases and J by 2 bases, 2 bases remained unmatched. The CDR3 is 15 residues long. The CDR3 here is CASSDGTSPTDTQYF. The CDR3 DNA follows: TGTGCCAGCAGTGACGGGACTAGCCCCACAGATACGCAGTATTTT.

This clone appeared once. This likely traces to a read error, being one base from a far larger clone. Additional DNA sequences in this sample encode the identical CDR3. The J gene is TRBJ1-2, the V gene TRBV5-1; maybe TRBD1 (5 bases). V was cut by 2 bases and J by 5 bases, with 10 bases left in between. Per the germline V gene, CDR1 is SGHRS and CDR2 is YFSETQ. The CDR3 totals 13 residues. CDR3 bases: TGCGCCAGCAGCTTAGGGGCCATATATGGCTACACCTTC. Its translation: CASSLGAIYGYTF.

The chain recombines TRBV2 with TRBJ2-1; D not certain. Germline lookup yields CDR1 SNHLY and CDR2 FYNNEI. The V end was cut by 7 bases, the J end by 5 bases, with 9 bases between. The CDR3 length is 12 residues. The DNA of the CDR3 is TGTGCCAGCATCGGCAGGCACAATGAGCAGTTCTTC. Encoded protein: CASIGRHNEQFF. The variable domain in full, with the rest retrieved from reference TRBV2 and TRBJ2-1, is EPEVTQTPSHQVTQMGQEVILRCVPISNHLYFYWYRQILGQKVEFLVSFYNNEISEKSEIFDDQFSVERPDGSNFTLKIRSTKLEDSAMYFCASIGRHNEQFFGPGTRLTVL.

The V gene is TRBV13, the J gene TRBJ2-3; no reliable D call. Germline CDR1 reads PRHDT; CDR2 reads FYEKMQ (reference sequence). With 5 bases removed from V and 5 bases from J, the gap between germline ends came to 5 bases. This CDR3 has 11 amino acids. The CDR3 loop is CASSREDTQYF. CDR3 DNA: TGTGCCAGCAGCCGAGAAGATACGCAGTATTTT.

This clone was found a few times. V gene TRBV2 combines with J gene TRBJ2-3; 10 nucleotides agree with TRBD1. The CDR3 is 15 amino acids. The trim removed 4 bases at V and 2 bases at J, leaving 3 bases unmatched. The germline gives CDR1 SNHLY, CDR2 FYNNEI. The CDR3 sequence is CASSGGTGDTDTQYF. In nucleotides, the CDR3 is TGTGCCAGCAGTGGAGGGACAGGGGACACAGATACGCAGTATTTT.

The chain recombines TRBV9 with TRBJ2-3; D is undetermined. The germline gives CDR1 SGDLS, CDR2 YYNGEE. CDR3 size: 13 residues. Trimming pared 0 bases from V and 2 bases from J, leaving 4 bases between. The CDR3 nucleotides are TGTGCCAGCAGCGTAGTCTTCACAGATACGCAGTATTTT. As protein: CASSVVFTDTQYF.

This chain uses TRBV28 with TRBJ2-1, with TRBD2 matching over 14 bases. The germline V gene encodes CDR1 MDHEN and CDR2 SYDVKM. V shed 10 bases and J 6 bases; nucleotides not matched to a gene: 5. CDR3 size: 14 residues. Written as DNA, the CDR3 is TGTGCCATCGGACTAGCGGGAGGAGTCAATGAGCAGTTCTTC. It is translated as CAIGLAGGVNEQFF.

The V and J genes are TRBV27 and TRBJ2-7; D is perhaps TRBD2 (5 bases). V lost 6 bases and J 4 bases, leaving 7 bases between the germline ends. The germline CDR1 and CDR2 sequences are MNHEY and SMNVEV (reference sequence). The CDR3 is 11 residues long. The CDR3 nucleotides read TGTGCCAGCAGGAGAGGGTACGAGCAGTACTTC. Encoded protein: CASRRGYEQYF.